This TCR beta chain was recorded in a study of T cells after yellow fever vaccination. The wider study: SMART-Seq v4 Ultra Low Input served to prepare low-cell-number fractions.

To note about this clonotype: The antigen is not known.

Germline values: CDR1 SNHLY, CDR2 FYNNEI. Losses at the gene ends were 6 bases for V and 10 bases for J; bases not matched to a gene: 9. The CDR3 sequence is 13 residues long. In making TCR cDNA, 5'RACE template switching added a universal primer site and UMIs to it. TCRdb re-analysed the 5' RACE reads in MiXCR, keeping a single row per CDR3 protein. Of roughly 250,000 distinct CDR3 sequences in the sample, roughly 13% were seen once. Study conclusions and caveats: Abundant clonotypes (contaminants from the bulk population) could be present in FACS-sorted repertoires.

The TCR originated in a man between 25 and 39 years old who received the YFV17D yellow fever vaccine. This chain connects TRBV2 to TRBJ2-5, with 9 bases lining up with TRBD2. The sequences come from CD4+ T cells sorted from PBMCs, collected 45 days after the yellow fever booster vaccination. The CDR3 coding sequence is TGTGCCAGCAGCGCCGGGACTAGCAAGATCCAGTACTTC. This sequence encodes CASSAGTSKIQYF. The full variable domain, in which reference TRBV2 and TRBJ2-5 provide the parts outside the CDR3, is EPEVTQTPSHQVTQMGQEVILRCVPISNHLYFYWYRQILGQKVEFLVSFYNNEISEKSEIFDDQFSVERPDGSNFTLKIRSTKLEDSAMYFCASSAGTSKIQYFGPGTRLLVL.